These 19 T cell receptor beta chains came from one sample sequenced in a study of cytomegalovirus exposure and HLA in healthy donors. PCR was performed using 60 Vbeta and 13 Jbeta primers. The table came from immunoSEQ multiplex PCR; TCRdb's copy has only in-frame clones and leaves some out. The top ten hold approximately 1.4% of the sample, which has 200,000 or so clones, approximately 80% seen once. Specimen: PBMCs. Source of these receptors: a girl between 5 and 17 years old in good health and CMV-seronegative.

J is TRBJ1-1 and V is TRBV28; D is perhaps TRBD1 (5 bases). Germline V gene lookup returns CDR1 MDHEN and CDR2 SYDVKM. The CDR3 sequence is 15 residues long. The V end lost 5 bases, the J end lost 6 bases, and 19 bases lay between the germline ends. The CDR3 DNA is TGTGCCAGCAGTACCCCAGGACCACGGGGGGCTGAAGCTTTCTTT. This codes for CASSTPGPRGAEAFF.

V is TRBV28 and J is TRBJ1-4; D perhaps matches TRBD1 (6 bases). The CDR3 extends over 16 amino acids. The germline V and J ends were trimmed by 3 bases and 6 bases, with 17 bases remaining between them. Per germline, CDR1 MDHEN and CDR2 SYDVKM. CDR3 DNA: TGTGCCAGCAGTTTCTTGGGCAGGGGCCCTGATGAAAAACTGTTTTTT. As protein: CASSFLGRGPDEKLFF.

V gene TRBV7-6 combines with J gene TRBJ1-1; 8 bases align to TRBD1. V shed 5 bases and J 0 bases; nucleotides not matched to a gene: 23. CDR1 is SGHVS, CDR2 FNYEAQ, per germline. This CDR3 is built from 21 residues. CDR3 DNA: TGTGCCAGCAGCATTCACGCCGGACAGGGAGAGGCCGTATTCATGAACACTGAAGCTTTCTTT. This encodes CASSIHAGQGEAVFMNTEAFF.

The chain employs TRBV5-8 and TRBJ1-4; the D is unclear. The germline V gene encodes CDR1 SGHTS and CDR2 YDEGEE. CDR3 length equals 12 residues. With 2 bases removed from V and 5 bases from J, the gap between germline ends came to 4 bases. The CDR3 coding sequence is TGTGCCAGCAGCTTCAGAAATGAAAAACTGTTTTTT. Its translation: CASSFRNEKLFF.

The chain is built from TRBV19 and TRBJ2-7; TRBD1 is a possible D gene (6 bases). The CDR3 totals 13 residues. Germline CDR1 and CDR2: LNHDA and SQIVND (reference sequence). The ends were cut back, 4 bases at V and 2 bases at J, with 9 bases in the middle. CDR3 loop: CASSRQGPYEQYF. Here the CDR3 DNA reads TGTGCCAGTAGTAGGCAGGGGCCCTACGAGCAGTACTTC.

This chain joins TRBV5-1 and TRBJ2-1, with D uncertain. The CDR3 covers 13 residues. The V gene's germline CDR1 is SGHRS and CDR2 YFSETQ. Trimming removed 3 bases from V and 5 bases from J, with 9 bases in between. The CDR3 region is CASSSHPDNEQFF. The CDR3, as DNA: TGCGCCAGCAGCTCGCACCCGGACAATGAGCAGTTCTTC.

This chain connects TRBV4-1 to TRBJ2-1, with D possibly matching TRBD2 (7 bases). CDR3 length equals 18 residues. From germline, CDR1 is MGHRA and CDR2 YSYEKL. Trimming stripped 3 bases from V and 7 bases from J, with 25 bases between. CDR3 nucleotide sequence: TGCGCCAGCAGCCACGGGGTGCAGCGGGGAGTCAGGGGTAATGAGCAGTTCTTC. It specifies CASSHGVQRGVRGNEQFF.

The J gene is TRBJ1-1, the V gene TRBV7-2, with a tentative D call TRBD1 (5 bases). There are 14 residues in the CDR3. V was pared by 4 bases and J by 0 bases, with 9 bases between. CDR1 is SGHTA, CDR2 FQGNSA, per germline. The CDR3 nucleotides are TGTGCCAGCAGCTCCCAAGGGGTGAACACTGAAGCTTTCTTT. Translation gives CASSSQGVNTEAFF.

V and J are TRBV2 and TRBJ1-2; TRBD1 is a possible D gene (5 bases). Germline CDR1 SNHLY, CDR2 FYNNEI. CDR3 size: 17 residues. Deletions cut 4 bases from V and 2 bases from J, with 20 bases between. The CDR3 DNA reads TGTGCCAGCAGTGCCCTGGACACTCCGACAGTCAACTATGGCTACACCTTC. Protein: CASSALDTPTVNYGYTF.

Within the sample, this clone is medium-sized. In nucleotides, the CDR3 is TGCGCCAGCAGCCCGACTAGCGGGAGGCCGTACGAGCAGTACTTC. Translated: CASSPTSGRPYEQYF. The chain has TRBV5-1 and TRBJ2-7, with 13 positions matching TRBD2. With 4 bases clipped from V and 4 bases from J, the junction kept 5 bases outside the gene matches. CDR1 is SGHRS, CDR2 YFSETQ, per germline. CDR3 size: 15 residues.

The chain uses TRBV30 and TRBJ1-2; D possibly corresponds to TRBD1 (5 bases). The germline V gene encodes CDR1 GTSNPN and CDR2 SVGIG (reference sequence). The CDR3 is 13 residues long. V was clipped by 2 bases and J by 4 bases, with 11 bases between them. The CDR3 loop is CAWSTGRGYGYTF. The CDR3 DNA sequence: TGTGCCTGGAGTACAGGACGAGGCTATGGCTACACCTTC.

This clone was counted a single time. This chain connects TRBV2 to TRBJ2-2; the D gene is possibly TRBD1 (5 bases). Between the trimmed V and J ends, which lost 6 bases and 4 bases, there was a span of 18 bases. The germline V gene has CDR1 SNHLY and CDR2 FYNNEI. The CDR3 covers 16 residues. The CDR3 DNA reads TGTGCCAGCAGCATAATTCTAAGGGGTGGCACCGGGGAGCTGTTTTTT. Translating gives CASSIILRGGTGELFF.

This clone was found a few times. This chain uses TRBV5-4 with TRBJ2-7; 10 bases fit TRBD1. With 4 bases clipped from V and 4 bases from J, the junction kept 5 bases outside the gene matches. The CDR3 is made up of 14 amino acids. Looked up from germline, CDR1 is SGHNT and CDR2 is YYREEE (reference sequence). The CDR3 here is CASSTPGQGYEQYF. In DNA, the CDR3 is TGTGCCAGCAGCACCCCGGGACAGGGGTACGAGCAGTACTTC.

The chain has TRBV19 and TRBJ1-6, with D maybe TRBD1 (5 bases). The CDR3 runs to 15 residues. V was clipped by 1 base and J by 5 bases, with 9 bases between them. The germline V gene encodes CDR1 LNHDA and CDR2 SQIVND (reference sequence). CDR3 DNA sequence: TGTGCCAGTAGTATAGGCCGGGGGAATAATTCACCCCTCCACTTT. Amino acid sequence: CASSIGRGNNSPLHF.

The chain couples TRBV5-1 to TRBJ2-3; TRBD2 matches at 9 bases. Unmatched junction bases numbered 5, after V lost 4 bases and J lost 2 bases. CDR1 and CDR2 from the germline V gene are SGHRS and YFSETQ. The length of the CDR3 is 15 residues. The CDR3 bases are TGCGCCAGCAGCCGCACTAGCGGGTACACAGATACGCAGTATTTT. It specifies CASSRTSGYTDTQYF.

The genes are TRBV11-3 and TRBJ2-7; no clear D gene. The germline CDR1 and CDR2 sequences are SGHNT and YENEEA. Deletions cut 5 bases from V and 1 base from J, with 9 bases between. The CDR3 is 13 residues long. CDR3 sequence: CASSPPASYEQYF. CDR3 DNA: TGTGCCAGCAGCCCCCCCGCGTCCTACGAGCAGTACTTC.

The CDR3 reads CATEPGQGNSPLHF. DNA for the CDR3: TGTGCCACCGAACCGGGACAGGGGAATTCACCCCTCCACTTT. This rearrangement joins TRBV7-9 to TRBJ1-6, with 10 bases matching TRBD1. The length of the CDR3 is 14 residues. The V segment lost 10 bases and the J segment 7 bases; nucleotides outside the gene matches: 7. Germline-derived CDR1 and CDR2 are SEHNR and FQNEAQ (reference sequence).

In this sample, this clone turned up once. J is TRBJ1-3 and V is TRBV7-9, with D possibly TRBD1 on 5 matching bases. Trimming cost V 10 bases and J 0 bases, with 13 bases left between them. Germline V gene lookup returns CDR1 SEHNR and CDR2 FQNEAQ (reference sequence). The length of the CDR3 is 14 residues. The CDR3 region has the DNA TGTGCCAACGATTTGACAGTCTCTGGAAACACCATATATTTT. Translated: CANDLTVSGNTIYF.

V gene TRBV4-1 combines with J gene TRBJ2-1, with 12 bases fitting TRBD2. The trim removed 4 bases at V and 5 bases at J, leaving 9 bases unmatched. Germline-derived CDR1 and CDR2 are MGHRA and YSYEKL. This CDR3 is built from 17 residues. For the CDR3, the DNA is TGCGCCAGCAGCCTGCCTCTAGCGGGAGGGCCCGACAATGAGCAGTTCTTC. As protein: CASSLPLAGGPDNEQFF.